These T cell receptor beta chains were read from a single sample in a study of cytomegalovirus exposure and HLA in healthy donors. Generated by immunoSEQ multiplex PCR, the TCRdb table keeps only in-frame clones and is missing some. Across 150,000 to 200,000 clones, the top ten clones capture approximately 6.5% of the sample. Input material: PBMCs. These receptors were collected from a man aged 30 to 39 in good health and CMV-seronegative. The CDR3 runs from the conserved cysteine through the conserved F or W. The D gene is left open where the match is weak.

TRBV30,.,TRBJ2-7,CAWSVAWEQYF,TGTGCCTGGAGTGTAGCGTGGGAGCAGTACTTC
TRBV11-2,TRBD2,TRBJ2-5,CASSIRGGTETQYF,TGTGCCAGCAGCATACGGGGGGGCACAGAGACCCAGTACTTC
TRBV7-2,TRBD1,TRBJ1-1,CASSLGTGDTEAFF,TGTGCCAGCAGCTTAGGGACAGGCGACACTGAAGCTTTCTTT
TRBV7-8,.,TRBJ1-5,CASSTNRDKNSNQPQHF,TGTGCCAGCAGCACAAACCGGGACAAGAATAGCAATCAGCCCCAGCATTTT
TRBV12-2,.,TRBJ2-2,CASRLAQGDWGNTGELFF,TGTGCAAGTCGCTTAGCGCAGGGGGACTGGGGGAACACCGGGGAGCTGTTTTTT
TRBV7-9,.,TRBJ2-3,CASRTSSGTDTQYF,TGTGCCAGCCGGACGTCTAGCGGCACAGATACGCAGTATTTT
TRBV5-1,.,TRBJ1-1,CASSILTGETEAFF,TGCGCCAGCAGCATACTGACAGGAGAGACTGAAGCTTTCTTT
TRBV19,TRBD2,TRBJ2-3,CASSPPGLAGVKAQYF,TGTGCCAGTAGTCCCCCGGGACTAGCGGGGGTTAAAGCGCAGTATTTT
TRBV29-1,.,TRBJ2-6,CSVVHAREHSSGANVLTF,TGCAGCGTTGTTCATGCGCGAGAACACAGCTCTGGGGCCAACGTCCTGACTTTC
TRBV4-3,TRBD2,TRBJ2-5,CASSQGAGLAVQETQYF,TGCGCCAGCAGCCAAGGGGCGGGACTAGCGGTTCAAGAGACCCAGTACTTC
TRBV9,.,TRBJ2-3,CASSVQAEAADTQYF,TGTGCCAGCAGCGTACAGGCCGAAGCAGCAGATACGCAGTATTTT
TRBV2,TRBD1,TRBJ1-5,CASSEIGGTGGMGNQPQHF,TGTGCCAGCAGTGAAATTGGAGGGACAGGGGGCATGGGCAATCAGCCCCAGCATTTT
TRBV10-3,TRBD2,TRBJ2-7,CAIGWGEGTYEQYF,TGTGCCATAGGCTGGGGGGAGGGTACCTACGAGCAGTACTTC
TRBV5-6,TRBD2,TRBJ2-5,CASSLELAGGETQYF,TGTGCCAGCAGCTTGGAACTAGCGGGAGGCGAGACCCAGTACTTC
TRBV4-1,.,TRBJ1-3,CASSQERNTIYF,TGCGCCAGCAGCCAAGAACGGAACACCATATATTTT
TRBV6-6,TRBD2,TRBJ2-7,CASSYSMLAGSYEQYF,TGTGCCAGCAGTTACTCGATGCTAGCGGGTAGCTACGAGCAGTACTTC
TRBV9,.,TRBJ1-4,CASSVDPGQEKLFF,TGTGCCAGCAGCGTAGACCCAGGGCAAGAAAAACTGTTTTTT
TRBV4-3,.,TRBJ1-5,CASSQDEGQPQHF,TGCGCCAGCAGCCAAGATGAGGGTCAGCCCCAGCATTTT